Listed below are T cell receptor beta chains from one sample, sequenced in a study of Ad26.COV2.S vaccination and SARS-CoV-2 variants. Measured with immunoSEQ multiplex PCR; TCRdb has only the in-frame clones, and not every one. Among about 680,000 clones listed, around 92% were seen once. The sequences come from peripheral blood, collected in a trial of Ad26.COV2.S vaccine versus placebo. Every receptor here comes from a person between 18 and 60 years old who received the Ad26.COV2.S COVID-19 vaccine or a placebo. Both conserved end residues are part of each CDR3. D genes are given only for firm matches. Clone size is given for some rows only: seen once, a few or many times, or a class if the clone is expanded.

size: once; J: TRBJ2-1; V: TRBV6-6; D: TRBD2; CDR3: CASSSFSGSSYNEQFF
size: NA; J: TRBJ2-1; V: TRBV6-2/TRBV6-3; D: NA; CDR3: CASSPRGSGNEQFF
size: NA; J: TRBJ2-1; V: TRBV14; D: NA; CDR3: CASSQVRRSYNEQFF
size: NA; J: TRBJ2-7; V: TRBV19; D: TRBD1; CDR3: CASSTSGQFFGPDEQYF
size: NA; J: TRBJ2-7; V: TRBV6-5; D: TRBD2; CDR3: CASSPSGREQYF
size: few; J: TRBJ1-2; V: TRBV6-5; D: NA; CDR3: CASRLQDGYGYTF
size: NA; J: TRBJ2-2; V: TRBV5-1; D: NA; CDR3: CASSRTIQVDRELFF
size: NA; J: TRBJ1-1; V: TRBV7-2; D: NA; CDR3: CASSLTSSTEAFF
size: NA; J: TRBJ2-1; V: TRBV6-5; D: NA; CDR3: CASSYSVGGSGNEQFF
size: NA; J: TRBJ2-1; V: TRBV10-3; D: TRBD1; CDR3: CAISRTGNEQFF
size: NA; J: TRBJ1-2; V: TRBV7-2; D: NA; CDR3: CASSPERGQSYGYTF
size: few; J: TRBJ2-7; V: TRBV3-1/TRBV3-2; D: TRBD1; CDR3: CASSQGLVRQGREQYF
size: NA; J: TRBJ2-3; V: TRBV7-2; D: NA; CDR3: CASRNGPADTQYF
size: NA; J: TRBJ2-1; V: TRBV5-1; D: TRBD2; CDR3: CASSLGGGRAQDEQFF
size: once; J: TRBJ2-1; V: TRBV10-3; D: TRBD1; CDR3: CAISEAGQGYNEQFF
size: NA; J: TRBJ2-7; V: TRBV6-2/TRBV6-3; D: TRBD2; CDR3: CASSSPGVAGAYEQYF
size: NA; J: TRBJ2-3; V: TRBV24-1; D: NA; CDR3: CATSDLSGRTDTQYF
size: NA; J: TRBJ2-5; V: TRBV6-5; D: TRBD1; CDR3: CASRSGQGNLETQYF
size: NA; J: TRBJ1-2; V: TRBV12-3/TRBV12-4; D: NA; CDR3: CASRQNGGYTF
size: NA; J: TRBJ2-5; V: TRBV9; D: NA; CDR3: CASSKGQGLETQYF
size: NA; J: TRBJ2-5; V: TRBV7-3; D: TRBD1; CDR3: CASSEAGTGIETQYF
size: NA; J: TRBJ1-4; V: TRBV25-1; D: NA; CDR3: CASSEGGGARSEKLFF
size: NA; J: TRBJ2-5; V: TRBV7-8; D: NA; CDR3: CALPGAQETQYF
size: NA; J: TRBJ1-2; V: TRBV7-2; D: NA; CDR3: CASSLVRGEYGYTF
size: NA; J: TRBJ2-3; V: TRBV7-2; D: NA; CDR3: CASSLVVRGTDTQYF
size: NA; J: TRBJ1-4; V: TRBV30; D: NA; CDR3: CAWSVRQVNEKLFF
size: NA; J: TRBJ2-7; V: TRBV5-1; D: NA; CDR3: CASSRFGTVPREQYF
size: NA; J: TRBJ2-5; V: TRBV7-9; D: NA; CDR3: CASSFYRLPETQYF
size: NA; J: TRBJ2-5; V: TRBV15; D: TRBD1; CDR3: CATSRGQSQETQYF
size: NA; J: TRBJ1-6; V: TRBV15; D: NA; CDR3: CATSTLSSPLHF
size: NA; J: TRBJ2-2; V: TRBV15; D: NA; CDR3: CATSIQPGELFF